This record concerns one T cell receptor beta chain sequence. These data belong to a study of blood T cell repertoires in COVID-19. Across the whole study: The United States, Italy and Spain were the sources of the acute and convalescent COVID-19 samples. PBMCs, B-cell-depleted T cells, or T cells provided the cDNA or gDNA that made up the material.

Some clones are missing from TCRdb's copy, which holds only in-frame ones; the method was immunoSEQ multiplex PCR. The table has more than 200,000 clones, around 90% seen once; the top ten hold 1.5% to 2%. Individuals drawn from about two dozen US areas were about 18 to 89 years old. Clinical history reported by participants formed the basis on which cohorts were assigned. The germline V gene encodes CDR1 LNHNV and CDR2 YYDKDF (reference sequence). The CDR3 spans 16 residues. V was shortened by 3 bases and J by 0 bases, with 9 bases between the two germline ends. The sample taken for sequencing was PBMCs or T cells enriched from blood (not recorded which). The clonotype was recovered from a woman aged 50 to 60 who had recovered from COVID-19. V usage is TRBV15 and J usage is TRBJ2-6, with D possibly matching TRBD1 (5 bases). CDR3 protein: CATSSLGDSGANVLTF. In DNA, the CDR3 is TGTGCCACCAGCAGTCTAGGGGACTCTGGGGCCAACGTCCTGACTTTC.